Presented here are 13 T cell receptor beta chains from one specimen sequenced in a study of OX40 agonist ivuxolimab in advanced cancers. Generated by immunoSEQ multiplex PCR, the TCRdb table keeps only in-frame clones and is missing some. This table holds 70,000 to 85,000 clones, over 90% found once. This specimen consisted of CD4+ or CD8+ T cells sorted from blood, obtained in a trial of the OX40 agonist ivuxolimab. These TCRs come from an adult with an advanced solid tumor such as melanoma, head and neck, liver or kidney cancer.

The chain carries TRBV2 and TRBJ2-1; the D gene could be TRBD1 or TRBD2 (6 bases each). The length of the CDR3 is 13 residues. Trimming left V 4 bases short and J 8 bases short, with 12 bases between. Germline-derived CDR1 and CDR2 are SNHLY and FYNNEI. In DNA, the CDR3 is TGTGCCAGCAGTGCAGACAGGAGGGATGAGCAGTTCTTC. Amino acid sequence: CASSADRRDEQFF.

V usage is TRBV2 and J usage is TRBJ1-2; D call uncertain. Trimming pared 0 bases from V and 8 bases from J, leaving 22 bases between. The CDR3 sequence is 17 residues long. Looked up from germline, CDR1 is SNHLY and CDR2 is FYNNEI. CDR3 region: CASSEAGSFYRSSGYTF. CDR3 coding DNA: TGTGCCAGCAGTGAAGCCGGTTCCTTTTACAGATCGTCGGGCTACACCTTC.

The chain combines TRBV5-1 with TRBJ1-4; D might be TRBD1 (5 bases). V was cut by 2 bases and J by 8 bases, with 13 bases left in between. Germline V gene sequence: CDR1 SGHRS, CDR2 YFSETQ. This CDR3 is 14 amino acids long. Here the CDR3 reads CASSLGTGGEKLFF. The CDR3 bases are TGCGCCAGCAGCTTAGGCACAGGCGGAGAAAAACTGTTTTTT.

CDR3 amino acids: CASPGQPNNSPLHF. The CDR3 bases are TGTGCCAGCCCGGGACAGCCAAATAATTCACCCCTCCACTTT. V is TRBV5-8 and J is TRBJ1-6; TRBD1 matches at 7 bases. V lost 7 bases to trimming and J lost 5 bases; unmatched junction nucleotides: 6. The germline V gene encodes CDR1 SGHTS and CDR2 YDEGEE. This CDR3 is built from 14 residues.

The V and J genes are TRBV7-9 and TRBJ2-3; 9 bases match TRBD1. The CDR3 consists of 16 residues. CDR1 and CDR2 from the germline V gene are SEHNR and FQNEAQ (reference sequence). Trimming cost V 6 bases and J 2 bases; bases outside gene matches: 9. This chain's CDR3 is CASSSARTGATDTQYF. The CDR3 bases are TGTGCCAGCAGTTCTGCGAGGACAGGGGCCACAGATACGCAGTATTTT.

The table lists this clone with a count of one. The chain uses TRBV7-3 and TRBJ2-3; D is ambiguous. The CDR3 runs to 13 residues. The germline CDR1 and CDR2 sequences are SGHTA and FQGTGA. Trimming pared 2 bases from V and 4 bases from J, leaving 7 bases between. The CDR3 DNA reads TGTGCCAGCAGCTTAGAAGGGTCAGATACGCAGTATTTT. Protein sequence: CASSLEGSDTQYF.

V gene TRBV28 combines with J gene TRBJ2-3; 11 bases line up with TRBD2. The V gene's germline CDR1 is MDHEN and CDR2 SYDVKM. The CDR3 totals 18 residues. Unmatched junction bases numbered 11, after V lost 2 bases and J lost 4 bases. The CDR3 DNA reads as TGTGCCAGCAGTTTAAGTAGCGGGAGGGAGGCTGGCTCAGATACGCAGTATTTT. It encodes CASSLSSGREAGSDTQYF.

J is TRBJ1-1 and V is TRBV2, with no clear D. The germline CDR1 and CDR2 sequences are SNHLY and FYNNEI. The CDR3 contains 12 residues. Deletions cut 7 bases from V and 4 bases from J, with 10 bases between. The CDR3 reads CASNDRGTEAFF. CDR3 DNA: TGTGCCAGCAATGACCGTGGCACTGAAGCTTTCTTT.

The rearrangement links TRBV2 to TRBJ1-4, with 8 bases fitting TRBD1. V lost 6 bases to trimming and J lost 5 bases; unmatched junction nucleotides: 8. Germline V CDR1 and CDR2: SNHLY, FYNNEI. CDR3 length: 15 residues. CDR3 amino acids: CASSDVTGANEKLFF. CDR3 DNA sequence: TGTGCCAGCAGCGACGTGACAGGGGCCAATGAAAAACTGTTTTTT.

The V gene is TRBV7-9, the J gene TRBJ1-1; D call uncertain. The germline CDR1 and CDR2 sequences are SEHNR and FQNEAQ (reference sequence). With 3 bases removed from V and 7 bases from J, the gap between germline ends came to 9 bases. The CDR3 totals 12 residues. CDR3 in DNA: TGTGCCAGCAGCTTGCCTGGTTATGAAGCTTTCTTT. Its translation: CASSLPGYEAFF.

The chain uses TRBV7-9 and TRBJ1-2; TRBD1 matches at 9 bases. This CDR3 has 17 amino acids. From germline, CDR1 is SEHNR and CDR2 FQNEAQ (reference sequence). Losses at the gene ends were 5 bases for V and 7 bases for J; bases not matched to a gene: 17. The CDR3 loop reads CASSADRDRASEVGYTF. CDR3 DNA: TGTGCCAGCAGCGCAGACCGGGACAGGGCCAGTGAGGTTGGCTACACCTTC.

CDR3 DNA: TGTGCCATCAGACTAGCGGAGTCCTACGAGCAGTACTTC. As protein: CAIRLAESYEQYF. The chain has TRBV10-3 and TRBJ2-7; TRBD2 agrees at 8 bases. Germline loops: CDR1 ENHRY, CDR2 SYGVKD. The trim removed 6 bases at V and 1 base at J, leaving 2 bases unmatched. This CDR3 has 13 residues.

The genes are TRBV7-2 and TRBJ2-1, with TRBD2 as a possible D gene (7 bases). The CDR3 is 14 residues long. Germline V gene sequence: CDR1 SGHTA, CDR2 FQGNSA. Trimming removed 0 bases from V and 9 bases from J, with 12 bases in between. DNA for the CDR3: TGTGCCAGCAGCTTAGCGCGGAGGGGGGGTGAGCAGTTCTTC. This gives the protein CASSLARRGGEQFF.